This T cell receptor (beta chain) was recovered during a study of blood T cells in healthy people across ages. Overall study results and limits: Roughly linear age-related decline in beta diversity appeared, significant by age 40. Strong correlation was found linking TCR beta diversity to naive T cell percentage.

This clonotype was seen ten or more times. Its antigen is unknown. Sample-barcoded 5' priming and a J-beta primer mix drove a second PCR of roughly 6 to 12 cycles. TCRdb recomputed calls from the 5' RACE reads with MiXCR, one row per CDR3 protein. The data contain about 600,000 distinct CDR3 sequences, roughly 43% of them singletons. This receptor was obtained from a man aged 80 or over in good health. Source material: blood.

The CDR3: CSAANRFRSDTQYF. CDR3 sequence (DNA): TGCAGCGCGGCGAACCGGTTCCGGTCAGATACGCAGTATTTT. This sequence joins TRBV29-1 and TRBJ2-3, with no clear D. CDR3 size: 14 residues. The germline V and J ends were trimmed by 7 bases and 4 bases, with 18 bases remaining between them. Germline CDR1 SQVTM, CDR2 ANQGSEA.